A selection of T cell receptor beta chains follows, all from one sample in a study of CD8 T cells in ankylosing spondylitis. Each CDR3 protein is one row after TCRdb ran MiXCR on the 5' RACE reads. The sample holds some 400,000 distinct CDR3 sequences; 20% to 25% are singletons and the top ten take around 16%. Sequenced: blood, either unsorted or a sorted T cell fraction (not recorded which). These receptors originate from a male donor with ankylosing spondylitis. Both conserved end residues are part of each CDR3. D genes are given only for firm matches. Rows may omit the clone size; those that give it use once, few, many or a size class.

TRBV24-1	TRBJ2-7	TRBD1	.	CATSDPGQPYEQYF	TGTGCCACCAGTGACCCGGGACAGCCCTACGAGCAGTACTTC
TRBV11-2	TRBJ2-1	TRBD1	few	CASSLAGGRIEQFF	TGTGCCAGCAGCTTAGCAGGGGGTCGGATTGAGCAGTTCTTC
TRBV20-1	TRBJ1-5	.	many	CSAPGLGNQPQHF	TGCAGTGCTCCGGGGTTAGGCAATCAGCCCCAGCATTTT
TRBV20-1	TRBJ1-5	TRBD1	few	CSASGQDYSNQPQHF	TGCAGTGCATCCGGACAGGACTATAGCAATCAGCCCCAGCATTTT
TRBV19	TRBJ1-5	.	few	CASSNMPPGGGPQHF	TGTGCCAGTAGTAACATGCCCCCCGGAGGTGGACCCCAGCATTTT
TRBV5-1	TRBJ1-1	.	.	CASSILQENTEAFF	TGCGCCAGCAGCATACTACAGGAGAACACTGAAGCTTTCTTT
TRBV3-1	TRBJ2-5	TRBD1	many	CASSQDLVGQAQETQYF	TGTGCCAGCAGCCAAGACCTGGTGGGACAGGCTCAAGAGACCCAGTACTTC
TRBV5-1	TRBJ2-5	TRBD1	few	CASSIFSPGQGLGAQYF	TGCGCCAGCAGCATCTTCTCCCCGGGACAGGGACTCGGGGCCCAGTACTTC
TRBV12-3/TRBV12-4	TRBJ2-1	.	.	CASSLSPTYEQFF	TGTGCCAGCAGTTTATCGCCAACTTATGAGCAGTTCTTC
TRBV20-1	TRBJ1-3	TRBD1	few	CSARDLTGGAGNTIYF	TGCAGTGCTAGAGACCTGACAGGGGGGGCTGGAAACACCATATATTTT
TRBV24-1	TRBJ2-1	TRBD2	few	CATSDSTAGGGHNEQFF	TGTGCCACCAGTGATAGTACAGCGGGAGGGGGCCACAATGAGCAGTTCTTC
TRBV5-1	TRBJ2-7	TRBD1	.	CASSWDRGHEQYF	TGCGCCAGCAGCTGGGACAGGGGTCACGAGCAGTACTTC
TRBV20-1	TRBJ2-5	.	few	CRAGGNQETQYF	TGCAGGGCTGGTGGTAACCAAGAGACCCAGTACTTC
TRBV5-5	TRBJ2-1	.	few	CASSNLIPPIVQFF	TGTGCCAGCAGCAACTTAATTCCCCCTATCGTGCAGTTCTTC
TRBV3-1	TRBJ2-3	TRBD2	.	CASSHRQGLAGDTDTQYF	TGTGCCAGCAGCCACCGCCAAGGACTAGCGGGAGACACAGATACGCAGTATTTT
TRBV12-3/TRBV12-4	TRBJ1-1	TRBD1	few	CASSNRGRGTEAFF	TGTGCCAGCAGTAATAGGGGGCGCGGAACTGAAGCTTTCTTT
TRBV20-1	TRBJ2-3	.	.	CSASMPAVDTQYF	TGCAGTGCTAGCATGCCAGCCGTAGATACGCAGTATTTT
TRBV5-1	TRBJ2-1	.	.	CASSLVGVPYNEQFF	TGCGCCAGCAGCTTGGTGGGAGTCCCCTACAATGAGCAGTTCTTC